This TCR beta chain was captured by sequencing in a study of T cell responses to AZD1222 COVID-19 vaccine. Clones were sequenced by immunoSEQ multiplex PCR, and TCRdb holds only the in-frame ones, with some missing. The table has more than 150,000 clones, 90% seen once. Study-wide findings and caveats: Spike-wide coverage was observed for vaccine-associated CD4 TCRs, with dominant responses at 160-218 and 743-854. The donor cohort was predominantly white British with a female majority, and clonal diversity may have been underestimated.

The V end was cut by 3 bases, the J end by 0 bases, with 12 bases between. This CDR3 has 15 residues. The germline CDR1 and CDR2 sequences are SGDLS and YYNGEE. Comments on this clone: Its antigen is unknown.

The input for sequencing was peripheral blood, taken on day 0 of AZD1222 vaccination. The chain carries TRBV9 and TRBJ1-2, with D possibly being TRBD1 (6 bases). This sequence originates from an adult in good health. CDR3 nucleotide sequence: TGTGCCAGCAGCGCCCTATGGACAGCTAACTATGGCTACACCTTC. Translation: CASSALWTANYGYTF.